This TCR beta chain was documented in a study of PD-L1 blockade in urothelial cancer (TCRdb year 2017). Concerning the study at large: Every patient began therapy in about 2014 and was given atezolizumab 1,200 mg intravenously every 3 weeks. Blood samples yielded a median of roughly 150,000 T cells and around 80,000 unique TCRs, with median clonality around 0.083. An ECOG performance status of 0 or 1 was recorded for the patients, and 0 to 3 prior chemotherapy regimens had been received by the patients. In the same patients, whole exome sequencing and RNA sequencing of pretreatment tumors were performed in addition to TCR sequencing. About 90% of the roughly 29 patients were identified as males with urothelial cancer of bladder origin, and a prior smoking history was reported by 18 of 29 patients. Somatic, immune and clinical correlates of response to PD-L1 blockade with atezolizumab in urothelial cancer were the focus of an exploratory multi-omic analysis. Durable clinical benefit was defined as progression-free survival longer than 6 months, and TCR features were also tested against progression-free and overall survival. Blood samples were analyzed 3 weeks after the start of treatment (second dose) and 6 weeks after the start of treatment. TCR sequencing covered pretreatment tumor samples and matched, serially collected peripheral blood taken before and after atezolizumab treatment. Under 10 patients reached durable clinical benefit, while some 20 patients did not. Pretreatment blood TCR-seq was available for about 27 patients, at least one posttreatment blood collection was obtained for some 24 patients, and tumor TCR-seq was available for some 24 patients.

A total of around 30 patients with locally advanced or metastatic urothelial carcinoma, treated at Memorial Sloan Kettering on a trial protocol, made up the cohort. Peripheral blood mononuclear cells were collected pretreatment and during treatment, with between 1 and 8 total time points obtained per patient. The Qiagen DNeasy Blood extraction kit was used to purify genomic DNA from total PBMCs and tumor samples. PBMCs were collected pretreatment and during treatment, and were isolated and stored as previously described. In the case of this clone: What antigen it recognizes has not been identified. Base qualities are not at hand, and no much larger clone is one base apart.

Synthetic TCR analog templates were spiked into each PCR so that absolute template abundance could be estimated from read counts. TCRbeta CDR3 regions were amplified from genomic DNA with bias-controlled V and J gene primers using the immunoSEQ assay. Sequencing of rearranged TCRbeta segments was performed at approximately 20X coverage. Concerning the study's data processing: Clustering was used to correct sequencing errors, and CDR3s were annotated against IMGT so that V, D and J genes could be assigned. Downstream analyses used only productive TCRbeta rearrangements, leaving out any out-of-frame or stop-codon sequences. Clonality was computed as one minus Shannon entropy normalized by the log of the number of unique productive sequences. Fisher's exact test with Benjamini-Hochberg correction, using a cutoff of adjusted p below 0.01, was how clones that differed between time points or between blood and tumor were identified. As stored in TCRdb, this immuneACCESS dataset retains in-frame rearrangements with V and J assigned. A fraction of the clones does not appear; measured against another copy, unresolved V genes explain less than half of the discrepancy, and the remainder lacks a known reason. That table supplies the V and J calls and clone size; D and trimming were determined from the DNA. Here the sample has about 73,000 clones; 85% to 90% occur a single time. Around 3.3% of the sample goes to the ten largest clones.

V and J lose 7 bases and 3 bases, and a span of 11 bases separates them. The germline V gene gives CDR1 as SGHRS and CDR2 as YFSETQ. The CDR3 numbers 13 residues from cysteine through phenylalanine. This entry keeps only the CDR3 DNA: 39 bases, framed from base 1. Summary of the overall study and its limitations: At 3 weeks after the start of treatment, tumor-associated TCR clones in peripheral blood had expanded more in patients with durable benefit (n ≈ 20, p = 0.022). Improved progression-free and overall survival was associated with having pretreatment peripheral blood TCR clonality below the median. Because the sample size was small (n ≈ 29) and many exploratory analyses were performed, the results are intended to be hypothesis-generating.

Sequenced here: PBMCs, sampled around atezolizumab (anti-PD-L1) treatment. The sequence was collected from a man aged 55 to 70 with urothelial cancer. The chain links TRBV5-1 with TRBJ1-3; the D gene lacks a confident call. The nucleotide sequence reads as follows: TGCGCCAGCTCGGGTCTAGATGGAAACACCATATATTTT. Its translation reads: CASSGLDGNTIYF. Here the CDR3 is joined to the reference TRBV5-1 and TRBJ1-3 genes, and the full variable domain is: KAGVTQTPRYLIKTRGQQVTLSCSPISGHRSVSWYQQTPGQGLQFLFEYFSETQRNKGNFPGRFSGRQFSNSRSEMNVSTLELGDSALYLCASSGLDGNTIYFGEGSWLTVV.